The T cell receptor (beta chain) under discussion was sequenced for a study of memory CD4+ T cells and cytomegalovirus serostatus (dated by TCRdb to between 2018 and 2020). About the study as a whole: A total of about 35 healthy Belgian adults, of whom 9 were CMV seropositive and some 25 were CMV seronegative, were included in the cohort. The study sequenced CD4+ memory TCRbeta repertoires of a Belgian cohort with known cytomegalovirus serostatus to replicate a published TCR-based CMV serostatus classifier. Overall study results and their limits: Among the 150 to 200 previously reported CMV-associated TCRbeta sequences, some 70 showed up in the CD4+ memory repertoires, with each one found in between one and five individuals. Results were interpreted as suggesting that the CMV-associated TCR signature is largely present in the CD4+ memory repertoire. For CMV serostatus prediction, a median bootstrapped AUC of approximately 0.95 was reached with the original framework, and a median bootstrapped AUC of roughly 0.9 was reached with a US-trained random forest. On the Belgian cohort, the classifier based on the original framework reached a median bootstrapped AUC of approximately 0.95, with a 95% CI of 0.76-1.00. Only CD4+CD45RO+ memory cells were sequenced, in contrast to the original study, which included naive and memory CD4+ and CD8+ populations.

This clone has just one count. Its antigen target is currently unknown. Base qualities are not provided; no much larger clone lies one nucleotide away. The Quick-DNA Microprep Kit was used to extract genomic DNA from the sorted cells. TCRbeta DNA was amplified with the immunoSEQ hsTCRbeta kit following the manufacturer's protocol. TCRbeta libraries were sequenced on an Illumina MiSeq instrument. Processing in the source paper ran as follows. Once out-of-frame sequences had been removed, 2,200,000 or so distinct TCRbeta sequences were left, which works out to an average of roughly 64,000 per individual. Each individual was scored according to the count of around 160 previously reported CMV-associated TCRbeta sequences and the total productive distinct TCRbeta count. A beta-binomial model was reimplemented in Python, and scikit-learn random forests with default parameters were trained on US cohort data. Classifier performance on the Belgian cohort was summarized as median AUC with percentile confidence intervals calculated over 10,000 bootstrap iterations. Here the immuneACCESS table is served through TCRdb, limited to in-frame sequences with V and J called. Missing clones are a known gap in these copies; in checked studies unresolved V genes cover under half, and the rest lacks a known reason. D and trimming were read from the DNA, whereas the V and J calls and clone size are those reported in that table. In all, the sample holds about 59,000 clones, and roughly 75% of those were seen once. The top ten clones comprise over 0.4% of the sample.

A FACSAria II was used to sort memory CD4+ T cells, defined as single viable CD3+CD4+CD8-CD45RO+ cells. CMV serostatus was assessed using a Roche Elecsys assay, by which serum IgG against CMV pp150, pp28, p38 and p52 was detected. After the samples were thawed, total CD4+ T cells were enriched through positive selection using CD4 magnetic microbeads. The samples came from a different study that was designed specifically to examine the CD4+ T cell memory repertoire. Following standard operating procedures, peripheral blood mononuclear cells were isolated and cryopreserved, while serum was kept at -80 degrees C. The staining used CD3-PerCP (BW264/56), CD4-APC (RPA-T4), CD45RO-PE (UCHT1) and CD8-Pacific Orange (3B5) antibodies, and Sytox blue was used to exclude non-viable cells. The junction shows trimming of 4 bases on V and 6 bases on J, plus 12 bases between the germline ends. From the cysteine up to the phenylalanine, the CDR3 has a length of 14 residues. This entry keeps only the CDR3 DNA: 42 bases, framed from base 1. From a lookup of the germline V gene, CDR1 and CDR2 are SNHLY and FYNNEI.

Sequenced: memory CD4+ T cells from blood. The rearrangement combines TRBV2 with TRBJ2-2; the D call is possibly TRBD1 or TRBD2, each sharing 5 bases. The TCR sequence derives from an adult in good health and CMV-seronegative. Some clones in this sample may be carry-over from other donors' samples. The base sequence is TGTGCCAGCAGTGGTAGAGGGGCAGCCGGGGAGCTGTTTTTT. It specifies CASSGRGAAGELFF.